The 12 T cell receptor beta chains presented below share a single source sample, sequenced in a study of beta chain features in type 1 diabetes. Every isolated RNA sample was fully reverse transcribed, so sequencing captured expressed TCRB transcripts. Data came from immunoSEQ multiplex PCR; TCRdb stores just in-frame clones and leaves some out. The table has 140,000 or so clones, about a tenth seen once. Sequencing input: central memory CD4+ T cells from blood. These receptors all stem from a young man in good health.

This clone was counted a few times. The chain recombines TRBV7-2 with TRBJ1-2, with 8 bases aligning to TRBD1. Trimming removed 1 base from V and 4 bases from J; junction bases left unmatched: 2. The CDR3 length is 14 residues. Germline V lookup: CDR1 SGHTA, CDR2 FQGNSA. CDR3 bases: TGTGCCAGCAGCTTAGGTGGACAGGGCTATGGCTACACCTTC. Amino acid sequence: CASSLGGQGYGYTF.

V usage is TRBV23-1 and J usage is TRBJ1-6; 7 nucleotides agree with TRBD1. TRBV23-1 is given ORF status, its function remaining uncertain. Losses at the gene ends were 0 bases for V and 12 bases for J; bases not matched to a gene: 11. CDR3 length: 16 amino acids. CDR3 residues: CASSQSDRTEGLPLHF. CDR3 sequence (DNA): TGCGCCAGCAGTCAATCGGACAGGACAGAGGGTTTACCCCTCCACTTT.

This clone appeared many times. This chain uses TRBV23-1 with TRBJ2-7, with TRBD1 matching 7 bases. TRBV23-1 is an ORF, with its function uncertain. J lost 2 bases, V lost 7 bases, and 8 bases had no gene match. The CDR3 length is 14 residues. Written as DNA, the CDR3 is TGCGCCAGCACTCCCGGGACAGCCCCCTACGAGCAGTACTTC. Translating gives CASTPGTAPYEQYF.

The chain is built from TRBV7-9 and TRBJ2-7; D call uncertain. The CDR3 sequence is 13 residues long. Germline V gene sequence: CDR1 SEHNR, CDR2 FQNEAQ (reference sequence). V was trimmed by 0 bases and J by 3 bases, leaving 6 bases between them. The DNA for the CDR3 is TGTGCCAGCAGCTTAGCGGCCCGCTACGAGCAGTACTTC. It yields the protein CASSLAARYEQYF.

This chain joins TRBV28 and TRBJ1-2; D possibly corresponds to TRBD1 (6 bases). V was shortened by 6 bases and J by 4 bases, with 12 bases between the two germline ends. The CDR3 is 13 residues long. Germline-derived CDR1 and CDR2 are MDHEN and SYDVKM. In DNA, the CDR3 is TGTGCCAGCAGCGGACGGGGGGCCTATGGCTACACCTTC. This translates into CASSGRGAYGYTF.

This clone was observed many times. This sequence joins TRBV29-1 and TRBJ2-7; D uncertain. The germline V gene has CDR1 SQVTM and CDR2 ANQGSEA. V shed 0 bases and J shed 2 bases, with 5 bases lying between them. The CDR3 covers 12 residues. The CDR3 DNA follows: TGCAGCGTTGAAGAGGGCGCCTACGAGCAGTACTTC. This translates into CSVEEGAYEQYF.

This clone was detected only a few times. The V gene is TRBV6-6, the J gene TRBJ2-3; tentative D call: TRBD1 (6 bases). CDR3 length: 13 residues. Germline CDR1 is MNHNY and CDR2 is SVGAGI (reference sequence). Trimming pared 6 bases from V and 4 bases from J, leaving 11 bases between. In nucleotides, the CDR3 is TGTGCCAGCAGCAACCGACAGGCAGATACGCAGTATTTT. Translated, it gives CASSNRQADTQYF.

The chain joins TRBV18 to TRBJ1-6; TRBD1 matches 7 bases. The CDR3 has 18 amino acids. The germline gives CDR1 KGHSH, CDR2 LQKENI. V lost 2 bases, J lost 7 bases, and 14 bases stayed unmatched. In DNA form, the CDR3 reads TGTGCCAGCTCACCAAGAACAACTCAATCGGACAGGAATTCACCCCTCCACTTT. Protein product: CASSPRTTQSDRNSPLHF.

This clone turned up a few times. This chain uses TRBV5-5 with TRBJ2-7; D uncertain. CDR1 is SGHKS and CDR2 is YYEKEE in the germline V gene (reference sequence). V was clipped by 2 bases and J by 0 bases, with 6 bases between them. The CDR3 loop spans 13 amino acids. The CDR3 DNA reads as TGTGCCAGCAGCTTTGGCACCTCCTACGAGCAGTACTTC. It encodes CASSFGTSYEQYF.

The chain combines TRBV11-2 with TRBJ2-2, with a possible D match to TRBD1 (6 bases). Per the germline V gene, CDR1 is SGHAT and CDR2 is FQNNGV. This CDR3 has 14 residues. The V end was cut by 5 bases, the J end by 2 bases, with 9 bases between. CDR3 nucleotides: TGTGCCAGCAGCAAGGACAGAAACACCGGGGAGCTGTTTTTT. This sequence encodes CASSKDRNTGELFF.

The chain recombines TRBV14 with TRBJ1-2; the D gene is possibly TRBD1 (6 bases). The CDR3 covers 13 residues. The germline V gene encodes CDR1 SGHDN and CDR2 FVKESK. V was clipped by 2 bases and J by 7 bases, with 11 bases between them. Here the CDR3 reads CASSQSRGSGYTF. The DNA for the CDR3 is TGTGCCAGCAGCCAAAGTAGGGGGAGTGGCTACACCTTC.

The chain is built from TRBV30 and TRBJ2-5; TRBD2 agrees at 15 bases. Per germline, CDR1 GTSNPN and CDR2 SVGIG (reference sequence). After removal of 2 bases from V and 1 base from J, the junction contained 2 bases not matched to a gene. The CDR3 runs to 16 residues. The CDR3 region is CAWSQGLAGGQETQYF. For the CDR3, the DNA is TGTGCCTGGAGTCAGGGACTAGCGGGGGGCCAAGAGACCCAGTACTTC.